This T cell receptor (beta chain) appears in the sequencing data of a study of CD8+CD57+ T cells in acquired aplastic anemia. According to the study, genomic DNA was the template for TCR beta VDJ and CDR3 profiling. TCRdb ran MiXCR on the reads and lists one entry per CDR3 protein. The data contain about 160,000 distinct CDR3 sequences, less than 50% of them singletons. Patients who underwent sequencing had shown CD8+CD57+ cell expansion by flow cytometry. This clonotype is medium-sized. The CDR3 runs 12 residues. Germline CDR1 SQVTM, CDR2 ANQGSEA. Losses at the gene ends were 4 bases for V and 6 bases for J; bases not matched to a gene: 5.

The chain carries TRBV29-1 and TRBJ1-2; 7 nucleotides match TRBD1. Material for sequencing was sorted CD4+, CD8+, or CD8+CD57+ T cells (not recorded which) from PBMCs. This receptor was obtained from a human donor with aplastic anemia. This CDR3 reads CSVVRGRHGYTF. The CDR3 DNA reads as TGCAGCGTTGTGAGGGGGCGTCATGGCTACACCTTC.